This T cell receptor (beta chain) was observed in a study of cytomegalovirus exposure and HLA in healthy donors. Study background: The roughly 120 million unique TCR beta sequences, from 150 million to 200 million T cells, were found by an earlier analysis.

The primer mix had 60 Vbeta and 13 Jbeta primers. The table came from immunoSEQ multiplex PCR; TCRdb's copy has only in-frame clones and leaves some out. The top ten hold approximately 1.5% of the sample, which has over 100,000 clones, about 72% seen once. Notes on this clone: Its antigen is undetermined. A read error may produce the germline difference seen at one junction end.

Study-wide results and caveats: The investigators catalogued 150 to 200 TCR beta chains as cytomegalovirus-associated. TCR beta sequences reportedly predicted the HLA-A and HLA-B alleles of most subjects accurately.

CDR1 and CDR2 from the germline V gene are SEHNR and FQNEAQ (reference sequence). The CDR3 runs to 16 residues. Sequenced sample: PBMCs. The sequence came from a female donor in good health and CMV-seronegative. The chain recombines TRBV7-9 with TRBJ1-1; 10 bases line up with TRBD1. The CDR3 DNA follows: TGTGCCAGCAGCTCTCCCGGGACAGGGGCGAACCCTGAAGCTTTCTTT. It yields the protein CASSSPGTGANPEAFF.